The next 23 T cell receptor beta chains were all read from a single sample in a study of beta chain features in type 1 diabetes. Sequencing targeted expressed TCRB transcripts, as all isolated RNA had been reverse transcribed. Produced via immunoSEQ multiplex PCR; TCRdb's table is partial and in-frame only. Here the sample spans about 350,000 clones, 15% to 20% being singletons. Sample: naive CD4+ T cells from blood. Every receptor here comes from a woman younger than 30 in good health.

In DNA, the CDR3 is TGCGCCAGCAGCTCCTCAGCGGCCACAGATACGCAGTATTTT. This codes for CASSSSAATDTQYF. This chain links TRBV5-1 with TRBJ2-3; D may be TRBD2 (5 bases). Germline CDR1 is SGHRS and CDR2 is YFSETQ. The CDR3 sequence is 14 residues long. V was pared by 3 bases and J by 2 bases, with 10 bases between. Filled out from reference TRBV5-1 and TRBJ2-3, the complete variable domain reads KAGVTQTPRYLIKTRGQQVTLSCSPISGHRSVSWYQQTPGQGLQFLFEYFSETQRNKGNFPGRFSGRQFSNSRSEMNVSTLELGDSALYLCASSSSAATDTQYFGPGTRLTVL.

The chain is built from TRBV29-1 and TRBJ2-3, with 8 bases fitting TRBD2. V shed 4 bases and J 0 bases; nucleotides not matched to a gene: 6. This CDR3 has 15 amino acids. Germline CDR1 is SQVTM and CDR2 is ANQGSEA. CDR3 coding DNA: TGCAGCGTTGTGCGACTAGCGTATAGCACAGATACGCAGTATTTT. This translates into CSVVRLAYSTDTQYF.

The chain carries TRBV5-1 and TRBJ1-1; D uncertain. CDR3 length: 15 amino acids. Germline assignment: CDR1 SGHRS and CDR2 YFSETQ. V gave up 4 bases and J gave up 3 bases, with 16 bases separating them. CDR3 protein: CASSSVGVGDTEAFF. In DNA, the CDR3 is TGCGCCAGCAGCAGTGTAGGAGTTGGAGACACTGAAGCTTTCTTT.

The CDR3: CSFNRDTEAFF. CDR3 in DNA: TGCAGCTTTAACAGAGACACTGAAGCTTTCTTT. The rearrangement uses TRBV29-1 and TRBJ1-1; D not certain. Trimming took off 8 bases at V and 3 bases at J, with 10 bases between the two ends. Germline-derived CDR1 and CDR2 are SQVTM and ANQGSEA. This CDR3 comprises 11 residues. The full variable domain, in which reference TRBV29-1 and TRBJ1-1 provide the parts outside the CDR3, is SAVISQKPSRDICQRGTSLTIQCQVDSQVTMMFWYRQQPGQSLTLIATANQGSEATYESGFVIDKFPISRPNLTFSTLTVSNMSPEDSSIYLCSFNRDTEAFFGQGTRLTVV.

The CDR3 DNA reads as TGTGCCAGCAGCTTAAAGGCTAGCGGGGGGAACAATGAGCAGTTCTTC. Encoded protein: CASSLKASGGNNEQFF. This sequence joins TRBV7-9 and TRBJ2-1; 11 bases agree with TRBD2. J gave up 5 bases and V 2 bases, and 5 bases lay outside the gene matches. In germline, CDR1 is SEHNR, CDR2 FQNEAQ (reference sequence). The CDR3 runs to 16 residues.

The rearrangement links TRBV4-2 to TRBJ1-1; weak D call: TRBD1 (5 bases). Germline V gene lookup returns CDR1 LGHNA and CDR2 YNFKEQ. This CDR3 has 15 residues. V shed 4 bases and J shed 2 bases, with 14 bases lying between them. For the CDR3, the DNA is TGTGCCAGCAGCCTCCAGACAGAAATCAACACTGAAGCTTTCTTT. Its protein is CASSLQTEINTEAFF.

This clone appeared a few times. The chain links TRBV29-1 to TRBJ1-4; D is perhaps TRBD1 (5 bases). The CDR3 totals 13 residues. Germline CDR1 SQVTM, CDR2 ANQGSEA. Trimming stripped 6 bases from V and 5 bases from J, with 13 bases between. The DNA for the CDR3 is TGCAGCGTGGGAGGGGCGGGAAATGAAAAACTGTTTTTT. Protein product: CSVGGAGNEKLFF. Full variable domain (missing parts from reference TRBV29-1 and TRBJ1-4): SAVISQKPSRDICQRGTSLTIQCQVDSQVTMMFWYRQQPGQSLTLIATANQGSEATYESGFVIDKFPISRPNLTFSTLTVSNMSPEDSSIYLCSVGGAGNEKLFFGSGTQLSVL.

In this sample, this clone turned up a few times. The chain couples TRBV29-1 to TRBJ2-5, with a weak D call TRBD2 (6 bases). The J call may be wrong; the DNA end is better matched by TRBJ2-7. The germline gives CDR1 SQVTM, CDR2 ANQGSEA. The CDR3 is made up of 11 amino acids. The CDR3 reads CSAAGGGEQYF. CDR3 DNA sequence: TGCAGCGCCGCCGGGGGTGGCGAGCAGTACTTC.

The V gene is TRBV30, the J gene TRBJ2-5; maybe TRBD2 (5 bases). This CDR3 is 13 amino acids long. Trimming shortened V by 5 bases and J by 6 bases, and 16 bases separated the two germline ends. The germline gives CDR1 GTSNPN, CDR2 SVGIG (reference sequence). CDR3 protein: CAWAGTSIKTQYF. The CDR3 bases are TGTGCCTGGGCGGGTACTAGTATCAAGACCCAGTACTTC.

The CDR3 DNA reads TGTGCCAGCAGCTTAAGGACAGGCCGGACAGATACGCAGTATTTT. Its protein product is CASSLRTGRTDTQYF. The chain links TRBV7-9 to TRBJ2-3, with 7 nucleotides matching TRBD1. The germline gives CDR1 SEHNR, CDR2 FQNEAQ (reference sequence). Trimming at V came to 2 bases and at J to 3 bases, leaving 5 bases not matched to a gene. The CDR3 loop spans 15 amino acids.

In this sample, this clone turned up a few times. This rearrangement joins TRBV7-2 to TRBJ2-3; 9 nucleotides agree with TRBD2. The V gene's germline CDR1 is SGHTA and CDR2 FQGNSA. The CDR3 contains 15 residues. The ends lost 2 bases at V and 5 bases at J; junction bases unmatched: 5. CDR3 bases: TGTGCCAGCAGCTTATGGGCTAGCGGGGAAGATACGCAGTATTTT. Its translation: CASSLWASGEDTQYF.

This rearrangement joins TRBV29-1 to TRBJ1-2; 7 nucleotides align to TRBD1. V lost 4 bases, J lost 2 bases, and 7 bases stayed unmatched. The CDR3 covers 14 residues. CDR1 and CDR2 from the germline V gene are SQVTM and ANQGSEA. The CDR3 spells CSVGSGQLNYGYTF. CDR3 bases: TGCAGCGTTGGTTCGGGACAGTTAAACTATGGCTACACCTTC.

The J gene is TRBJ1-2, the V gene TRBV5-1; 7 nucleotides match TRBD1. The junction had 9 bases not matched to a gene; V was cut back by 5 bases and J by 8 bases. Germline V CDR1 and CDR2: SGHRS, YFSETQ. This CDR3 has 13 residues. This chain's CDR3 is CASSLEGAPGYTF. The CDR3 bases are TGCGCCAGCAGTCTAGAGGGGGCTCCCGGCTACACCTTC. The whole variable domain, filled in from reference TRBV5-1 and TRBJ1-2, reads KAGVTQTPRYLIKTRGQQVTLSCSPISGHRSVSWYQQTPGQGLQFLFEYFSETQRNKGNFPGRFSGRQFSNSRSEMNVSTLELGDSALYLCASSLEGAPGYTFGSGTRLTVV.

The chain recombines TRBV4-3 with TRBJ2-4; the D gene is possibly TRBD2 (5 bases). Germline assignment: CDR1 LGHNA and CDR2 YSLEER. The CDR3 sequence is 18 residues long. Trimming took 0 bases from V and 0 from J, leaving 15 bases between them. The CDR3 DNA is TGCGCCAGCAGCCAAGATCGATCAGGACTGCTAGCCAAAAACATTCAGTACTTC. As protein: CASSQDRSGLLAKNIQYF.

The chain joins TRBV28 to TRBJ2-1; D possibly corresponds to TRBD2 (6 bases). V was clipped by 2 bases and J by 10 bases, with 21 bases between them. Germline values: CDR1 MDHEN, CDR2 SYDVKM. The CDR3 contains 16 residues. In DNA, the CDR3 is TGTGCCAGCAGTTTAAACCGGGACTCTACCAGGTCAGAGCAGTTCTTC. Translation gives CASSLNRDSTRSEQFF.

This clone was seen a few times. This chain connects TRBV7-2 to TRBJ2-4; TRBD1 matches at 7 bases. CDR3 size: 14 residues. V dropped 5 bases and J dropped 2; count of bases not matched to a gene: 3. The germline V gene has CDR1 SGHTA and CDR2 FQGNSA. CDR3 coding DNA: TGTGCCAGCAGCGACAGGGTAACCAAAAACATTCAGTACTTC. Translation gives CASSDRVTKNIQYF.

In its sample, this clone was seen a few times. The chain carries TRBV7-8 and TRBJ2-5, with a possible D match to TRBD1 (6 bases). CDR3 size: 15 residues. Per germline, CDR1 SGHVS and CDR2 FQNEAQ. V was cut by 0 bases and J by 5 bases, with 13 bases left in between. The CDR3 DNA is TGTGCCAGCAGCTTAGCGGCAGGGGTTGGGGAGACCCAGTACTTC. It encodes CASSLAAGVGETQYF.

V gene TRBV4-1 combines with J gene TRBJ1-6; TRBD1 matches at 9 bases. CDR1 is MGHRA and CDR2 is YSYEKL in the germline V gene. The CDR3 covers 16 residues. With 0 bases clipped from V and 9 bases from J, the junction kept 6 bases outside the gene matches. This CDR3 reads CASSQEGQGSFSPLHF. Written as DNA, the CDR3 is TGCGCCAGCAGCCAAGAGGGACAGGGCTCCTTTTCACCCCTCCACTTT.

The chain recombines TRBV5-5 with TRBJ2-5; 7 nucleotides agree with TRBD1. CDR1 SGHKS and CDR2 YYEKEE come from the germline V gene (reference sequence). V lost 4 bases, J lost 3 bases, and 6 bases stayed unmatched. CDR3 length: 14 amino acids. CDR3 sequence: CASSPIGTEETQYF. CDR3 coding DNA: TGTGCCAGCAGCCCTATAGGGACAGAAGAGACCCAGTACTTC.

This clone was counted a few times. This chain uses TRBV5-4 with TRBJ2-5, with TRBD2 identical over 7 bases. J lost 2 bases, V lost 6 bases, and 16 bases had no gene match. Germline loops: CDR1 SGHNT, CDR2 YYREEE (reference sequence). CDR3 length: 17 amino acids. The CDR3 protein is CASIKRTLANVQETQYF. The CDR3 DNA is TGTGCCAGCATCAAACGGACACTAGCGAATGTACAAGAGACCCAGTACTTC.

The J gene is TRBJ2-1, the V gene TRBV12-5; 7 bases line up with TRBD2. CDR1 is LGHNT and CDR2 is FRNRAP in the germline V gene. There are 15 residues in the CDR3. V gave up 7 bases and J gave up 4 bases; unmatched junction bases: 10. The DNA of the CDR3 is TGTGCTAGTGCCGGCCGCGGGAGTTCTTACAATGAGCAGTTCTTC. Its protein is CASAGRGSSYNEQFF.

A few counts support this clone. The chain joins TRBV18 to TRBJ2-5; D is perhaps TRBD1 (6 bases). The length of the CDR3 is 15 residues. V lost 1 base and J 4 bases, leaving 13 bases between the germline ends. CDR1 is KGHSH and CDR2 is LQKENI in the germline V gene. DNA of the CDR3: TGTGCCAGCTCACCACTAACAGGGTTAGGAGAGACCCAGTACTTC. This encodes CASSPLTGLGETQYF.

The rearrangement uses TRBV5-4 and TRBJ2-5; 13 bases align to TRBD2. The J segment lost 5 bases and the V segment lost 3 bases, leaving 7 bases of the junction unmatched. Germline V gene sequence: CDR1 SGHNT, CDR2 YYREEE (reference sequence). The CDR3 is 16 residues long. The chain's CDR3 is CASSSPLAGGLETQYF. The CDR3 nucleotides are TGTGCCAGCAGCTCCCCACTAGCGGGGGGGCTTGAGACCCAGTACTTC.